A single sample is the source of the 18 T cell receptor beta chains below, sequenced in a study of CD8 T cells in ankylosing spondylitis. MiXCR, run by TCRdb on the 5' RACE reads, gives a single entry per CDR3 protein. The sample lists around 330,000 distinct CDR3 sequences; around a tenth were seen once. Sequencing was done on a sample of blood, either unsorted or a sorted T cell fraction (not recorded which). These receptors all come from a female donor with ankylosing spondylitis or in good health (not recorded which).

The CDR3 nucleotides are TGTGCCAGCAGCTTAAGGATGGCTAATGAAAAACTGTTTTTT. This sequence encodes CASSLRMANEKLFF. The chain is built from TRBV7-2 and TRBJ1-4; no clear D gene. Germline V lookup: CDR1 SGHTA, CDR2 FQGNSA. Trimming pared 2 bases from V and 3 bases from J, leaving 7 bases between. CDR3 length equals 14 residues.

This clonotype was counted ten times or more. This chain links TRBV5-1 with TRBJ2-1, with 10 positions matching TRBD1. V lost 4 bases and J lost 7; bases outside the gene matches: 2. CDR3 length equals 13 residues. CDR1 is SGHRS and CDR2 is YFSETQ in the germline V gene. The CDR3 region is CASSVGQGNEQFF. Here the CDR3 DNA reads TGCGCCAGCAGCGTGGGACAGGGGAATGAGCAGTTCTTC.

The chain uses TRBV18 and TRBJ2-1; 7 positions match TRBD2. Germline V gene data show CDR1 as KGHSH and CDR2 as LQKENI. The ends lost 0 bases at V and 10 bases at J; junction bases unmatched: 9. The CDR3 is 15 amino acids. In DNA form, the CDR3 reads TGTGCCAGCTCACCACCAGCGGCGGGGGAGAGGGAGCAGTTCTTC. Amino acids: CASSPPAAGEREQFF.

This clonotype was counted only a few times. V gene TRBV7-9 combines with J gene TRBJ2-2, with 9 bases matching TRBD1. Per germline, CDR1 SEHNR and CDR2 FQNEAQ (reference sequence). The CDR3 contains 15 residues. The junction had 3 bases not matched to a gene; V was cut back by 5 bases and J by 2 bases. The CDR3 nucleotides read TGTGCCAGCAGCGAGGACAGGGGAAACACCGGGGAGCTGTTTTTT. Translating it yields CASSEDRGNTGELFF.

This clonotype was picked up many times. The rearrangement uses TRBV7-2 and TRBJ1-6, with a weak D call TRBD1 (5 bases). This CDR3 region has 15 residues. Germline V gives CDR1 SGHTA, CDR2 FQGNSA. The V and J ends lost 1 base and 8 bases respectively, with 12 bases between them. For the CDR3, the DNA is TGTGCCAGCAGCTTAGGAGGGACTCAATATTCACCCCTCCACTTT. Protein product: CASSLGGTQYSPLHF.

The CDR3 loop is CASRPGLAYSYNEQFF. DNA of the CDR3: TGCGCCAGCAGACCCGGACTAGCGTACTCCTACAATGAGCAGTTCTTC. This rearrangement joins TRBV5-1 to TRBJ2-1; TRBD2 agrees at 9 bases. Germline CDR1 and CDR2: SGHRS and YFSETQ. This CDR3 region has 16 residues. Losses at the gene ends were 5 bases for V and 0 bases for J; bases not matched to a gene: 6.

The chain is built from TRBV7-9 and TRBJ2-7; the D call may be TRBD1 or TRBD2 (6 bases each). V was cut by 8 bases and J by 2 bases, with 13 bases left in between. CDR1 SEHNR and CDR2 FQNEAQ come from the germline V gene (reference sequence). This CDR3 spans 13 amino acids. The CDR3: CASFGGNPYEQYF. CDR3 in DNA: TGTGCCAGCTTCGGGGGCAACCCCTACGAGCAGTACTTC.

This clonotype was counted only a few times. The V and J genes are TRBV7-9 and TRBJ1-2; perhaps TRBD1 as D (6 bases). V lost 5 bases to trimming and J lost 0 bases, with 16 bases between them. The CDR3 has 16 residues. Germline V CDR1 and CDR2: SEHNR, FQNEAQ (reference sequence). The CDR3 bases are TGTGCCAGCAGCCCTCAGACAGGAGCCGCTAACTATGGCTACACCTTC. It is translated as CASSPQTGAANYGYTF.

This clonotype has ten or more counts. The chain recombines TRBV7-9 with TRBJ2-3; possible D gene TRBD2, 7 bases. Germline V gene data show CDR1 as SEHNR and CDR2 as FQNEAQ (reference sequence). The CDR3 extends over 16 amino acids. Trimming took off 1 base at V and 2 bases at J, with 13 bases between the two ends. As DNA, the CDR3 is TGTGCCAGCAGCTTAGTGGCGGGGGCGAACACAGATACGCAGTATTTT. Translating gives CASSLVAGANTDTQYF.

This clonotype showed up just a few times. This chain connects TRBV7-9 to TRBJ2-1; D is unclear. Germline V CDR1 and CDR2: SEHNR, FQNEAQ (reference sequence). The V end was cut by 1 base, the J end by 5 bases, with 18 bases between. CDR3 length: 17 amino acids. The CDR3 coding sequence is TGTGCCAGCAGCTTAGGAGCCGGGCCTCAAGGTGACAATGAGCAGTTCTTC. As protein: CASSLGAGPQGDNEQFF.

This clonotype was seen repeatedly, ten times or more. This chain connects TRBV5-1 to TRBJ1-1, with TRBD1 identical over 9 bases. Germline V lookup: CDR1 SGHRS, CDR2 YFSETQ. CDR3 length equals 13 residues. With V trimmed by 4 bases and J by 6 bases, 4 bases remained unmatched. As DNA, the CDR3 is TGCGCCAGCAGCCAAAGGGACAGGGCTGAAGCTTTCTTT. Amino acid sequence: CASSQRDRAEAFF.

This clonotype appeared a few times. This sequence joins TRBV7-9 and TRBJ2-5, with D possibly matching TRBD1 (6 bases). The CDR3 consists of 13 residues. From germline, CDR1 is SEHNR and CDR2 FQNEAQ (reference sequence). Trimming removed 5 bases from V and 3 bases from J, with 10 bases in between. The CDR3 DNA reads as TGTGCCAGCAGCCAAAACAGGGAAGAGACCCAGTACTTC. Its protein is CASSQNREETQYF.

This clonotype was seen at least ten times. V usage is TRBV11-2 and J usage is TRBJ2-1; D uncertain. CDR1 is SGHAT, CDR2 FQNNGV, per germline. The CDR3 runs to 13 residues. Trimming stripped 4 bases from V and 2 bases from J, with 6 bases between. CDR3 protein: CASSSSTYNEQFF. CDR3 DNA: TGTGCCAGCAGCTCGAGTACCTACAATGAGCAGTTCTTC.

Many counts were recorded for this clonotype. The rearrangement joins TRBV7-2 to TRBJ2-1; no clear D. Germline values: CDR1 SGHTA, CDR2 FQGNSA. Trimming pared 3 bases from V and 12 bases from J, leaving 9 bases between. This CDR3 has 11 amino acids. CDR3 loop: CASSFKMRQFF. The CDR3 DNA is TGTGCCAGCAGCTTTAAGATGAGGCAGTTCTTC.

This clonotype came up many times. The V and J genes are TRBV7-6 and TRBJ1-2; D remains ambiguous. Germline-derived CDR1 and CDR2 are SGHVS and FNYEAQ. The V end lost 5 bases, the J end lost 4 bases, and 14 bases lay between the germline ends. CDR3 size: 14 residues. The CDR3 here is CASSPSVGAYGYTF. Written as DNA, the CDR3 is TGTGCCAGCAGCCCGTCTGTGGGAGCCTATGGCTACACCTTC.

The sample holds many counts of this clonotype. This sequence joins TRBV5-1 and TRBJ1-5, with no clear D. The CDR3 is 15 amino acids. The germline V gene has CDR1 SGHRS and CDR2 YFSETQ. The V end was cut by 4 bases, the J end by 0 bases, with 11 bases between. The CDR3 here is CASSPSGDSNQPQHF. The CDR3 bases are TGCGCCAGCAGCCCGAGTGGGGATAGCAATCAGCCCCAGCATTTT.

The CDR3 reads CASRDYRDIYNEQFF. The DNA for the CDR3 is TGTGCCAGCAGAGATTACCGGGACATCTACAATGAGCAGTTCTTC. The gene calls are TRBV2 and TRBJ2-1, with D tentatively TRBD1 (6 bases). V lost 6 bases, J lost 3 bases, and 15 bases lay in between. CDR1 SNHLY and CDR2 FYNNEI come from the germline V gene. This CDR3 is built from 15 residues.

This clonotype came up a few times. CDR3: CASSLAGTGGRELFF. DNA of the CDR3: TGTGCCAGCAGCTTAGCCGGGACAGGGGGCCGGGAGCTGTTTTTT. The chain carries TRBV7-2 and TRBJ2-2, with TRBD1 matching 12 bases. V trimming: 0 bases; J trimming: 9 bases; junction bases outside the gene matches: 2. Germline V gene sequence: CDR1 SGHTA, CDR2 FQGNSA. The CDR3 has 15 amino acids.